A single sample gave rise to the 19 T cell receptor beta chains below, sequenced in a study of blood T cell repertoires in COVID-19. Profiling relied on immunoSEQ multiplex PCR, and the TCRdb table lists in-frame clones only, not all of them. The sample comprises approximately 97,000 clones, around nine tenths of which are singletons, and about 1.7% rests with the top ten. The sequencing sample was made of peripheral blood. Receptors were obtained from a man in his fifties or sixties with acute or convalescent COVID-19.

This chain uses TRBV7-2 with TRBJ2-1; D is possibly TRBD1 (5 bases). Trimming left V 6 bases short and J 4 bases short, with 10 bases between. The CDR3 runs 13 residues. CDR1 and CDR2 (germline): SGHTA, FQGNSA. In nucleotides, the CDR3 is TGTGCCAGCAGAGACAGATTATACAATGAGCAGTTCTTC. Translating it yields CASRDRLYNEQFF.

This clone turned up a few times. This rearrangement joins TRBV4-1 to TRBJ1-1; unclear D gene. From germline, CDR1 is MGHRA and CDR2 YSYEKL. CDR3 length: 15 residues. Trimming cost V 1 base and J 2 bases, with 11 bases left between them. CDR3 bases: TGCGCCAGCAGCCAAGGGGTGGGAGTTAACACTGAAGCTTTCTTT. Translation gives CASSQGVGVNTEAFF.

The rearrangement links TRBV7-9 to TRBJ1-6; D not resolved. The germline V gene encodes CDR1 SEHNR and CDR2 FQNEAQ (reference sequence). With 3 bases removed from V and 9 bases from J, the gap between germline ends came to 9 bases. The CDR3 is 13 amino acids. This CDR3 reads CASSFSAVSPLHF. The CDR3 region has the DNA TGTGCCAGCAGCTTCTCCGCAGTTTCACCCCTCCACTTT.

The V and J genes are TRBV4-1 and TRBJ2-3, with TRBD2 matching 16 bases. Germline CDR1 is MGHRA and CDR2 is YSYEKL. CDR3 length equals 18 residues. Germline trimming cut 0 bases from V and 2 bases from J; bases unmatched to any gene: 2. The CDR3 protein is CASSQEGLAGGFTDTQYF. CDR3 in DNA: TGCGCCAGCAGCCAAGAGGGACTAGCGGGGGGGTTCACAGATACGCAGTATTTT.

This chain connects TRBV18 to TRBJ1-1; TRBD1 matches at 9 bases. The CDR3 has 18 amino acids. V lost 0 bases, J lost 6 bases, and 14 bases stayed unmatched. Germline V gene sequence: CDR1 KGHSH, CDR2 LQKENI. The CDR3 bases are TGTGCCAGCTCACCACCGAGGGGACAGGGTAGTTTACTTGCTGAAGCTTTCTTT. Its protein is CASSPPRGQGSLLAEAFF.

For the CDR3, the DNA is TGCGCCAGCAGCTTGGTAGGACAGGGGGCAGAGACCCAGTACTTC. It is translated as CASSLVGQGAETQYF. The chain is built from TRBV5-1 and TRBJ2-5, with 11 positions matching TRBD1. The CDR3 has 15 amino acids. V dropped 0 bases and J dropped 4; count of bases not matched to a gene: 2. The germline gives CDR1 SGHRS, CDR2 YFSETQ. Variable domain in full (rest from reference TRBV5-1 and TRBJ2-5): KAGVTQTPRYLIKTRGQQVTLSCSPISGHRSVSWYQQTPGQGLQFLFEYFSETQRNKGNFPGRFSGRQFSNSRSEMNVSTLELGDSALYLCASSLVGQGAETQYFGPGTRLLVL.

The CDR3 loop reads CASLGGANTEAFF. CDR3 in DNA: TGTGCCAGCCTGGGAGGGGCCAACACTGAAGCTTTCTTT. This chain links TRBV25-1 with TRBJ1-1; D perhaps matches TRBD1 (5 bases). The V and J ends lost 8 bases and 2 bases respectively, with 12 bases between them. Germline values: CDR1 MGHDK, CDR2 SYGVNS. This CDR3 comprises 13 residues.

The count of this clone is one. This sequence joins TRBV9 and TRBJ1-5; possible D gene TRBD1, 5 bases. Per the germline V gene, CDR1 is SGDLS and CDR2 is YYNGEE. The V end lost 8 bases, the J end lost 6 bases, and 12 bases lay between the germline ends. There are 12 residues in the CDR3. The CDR3: CASGGFRQPQHF. The CDR3 coding sequence is TGTGCCAGTGGGGGGTTCCGTCAGCCCCAGCATTTT.

V and J are TRBV6-5 and TRBJ1-6; D gene unclear. Germline V lookup: CDR1 MNHEY, CDR2 SVGAGI. Trimming cost V 6 bases and J 0 bases, with 9 bases left between them. The CDR3 runs to 15 residues. The CDR3 nucleotides are TGTGCCAGCAGCGCCAAAGCCTCCTATAATTCACCCCTCCACTTT. Its translation is CASSAKASYNSPLHF.

The V gene is TRBV29-1, the J gene TRBJ2-2; maybe TRBD1 (5 bases). Looked up from germline, CDR1 is SQVTM and CDR2 is ANQGSEA. Trimming cost V 4 bases and J 7 bases, with 13 bases left between them. The CDR3 has 13 amino acids. In nucleotides, the CDR3 is TGCAGCGTTGCTCTCGACAGAGGCGGGGAGCTGTTTTTT. Its translation: CSVALDRGGELFF.

This clone has only a few counts. This chain links TRBV5-1 with TRBJ1-2; D is unclear. The CDR3 has 16 residues. Germline loops: CDR1 SGHRS, CDR2 YFSETQ. The V end was cut by 3 bases, the J end by 6 bases, with 21 bases between. The CDR3 is CASSSTWARWMDGYTF. The DNA of the CDR3 is TGCGCCAGCAGCTCCACCTGGGCCAGGTGGATGGATGGCTACACCTTC.

This clone was picked up one time. The chain employs TRBV5-4 and TRBJ2-1, with a possible D match to TRBD1 (6 bases). The CDR3 length is 18 residues. Germline-derived CDR1 and CDR2 are SGHNT and YYREEE (reference sequence). V lost 4 bases, J lost 3 bases, and 23 bases lay in between. CDR3 coding DNA: TGTGCCAGCAGCGGTGCCTCTAAGGACAGCCGTATCTACAATGAGCAGTTCTTC. Translated: CASSGASKDSRIYNEQFF.

The chain combines TRBV6-4 with TRBJ1-2; 9 positions agree with TRBD1. The CDR3 runs to 15 residues. Germline V gene sequence: CDR1 MRHNA, CDR2 SNTAGT. V was pared by 7 bases and J by 3 bases, with 9 bases of the junction left unmatched. The CDR3 region is CASMEKTGGDYGYTF. CDR3 sequence (DNA): TGTGCCAGCATGGAAAAAACAGGGGGCGACTATGGCTACACCTTC.

The chain uses TRBV11-3 and TRBJ1-1; the D is unclear. The CDR3 runs 13 residues. The germline gives CDR1 SGHNT, CDR2 YENEEA. The V and J ends lost 4 bases and 4 bases respectively, with 10 bases between them. The CDR3 sequence: CASSSNQVTEAFF. As DNA, the CDR3 is TGTGCCAGCAGCTCCAACCAGGTCACTGAAGCTTTCTTT.

This clone has a single count. This chain uses TRBV19 with TRBJ1-5; TRBD1 agrees at 7 bases. The CDR3 has 17 residues. CDR1 is LNHDA and CDR2 is SQIVND in the germline V gene (reference sequence). The junction had 10 bases not matched to a gene; V was cut back by 5 bases and J by 0 bases. The CDR3 protein is CASSPGQRTTSNQPQHF. The CDR3 nucleotides read TGTGCCAGTAGTCCGGGACAGCGAACTACTAGCAATCAGCCCCAGCATTTT.

The chain is built from TRBV7-2 and TRBJ2-2; TRBD1 matches at 8 bases. Unmatched junction bases numbered 7, after V lost 5 bases and J lost 5 bases. CDR1 and CDR2 from the germline V gene are SGHTA and FQGNSA. The CDR3 contains 15 residues. The CDR3 loop reads CASSPARGHTGELFF. The CDR3 DNA is TGTGCCAGCAGCCCCGCCAGGGGGCATACCGGGGAGCTGTTTTTT.

The V call is TRBV18, the J call TRBJ2-7; the D is unclear. CDR1 KGHSH and CDR2 LQKENI come from the germline V gene. V was shortened by 0 bases and J by 0 bases, with 3 bases between the two germline ends. This CDR3 has 13 amino acids. The chain's CDR3 is CASSPPSSYEQYV. In nucleotides, the CDR3 is TGTGCCAGCTCACCACCTAGCTCCTACGAGCAGTACGTC.

This chain connects TRBV11-2 to TRBJ1-2; a weak D match, TRBD1 (5 bases). The CDR3 spans 13 residues. Trimming took off 6 bases at V and 8 bases at J, with 16 bases between the two ends. CDR1 SGHAT and CDR2 FQNNGV come from the germline V gene. The CDR3 spells CASSLGTPRGYTF. The CDR3 coding sequence is TGTGCCAGCAGTCTGGGGACTCCTCGGGGCTACACCTTC.

This clone was seen only once. V and J are TRBV3-1 (or the pseudogene TRBV3-2) and TRBJ1-1, with D possibly TRBD1 on 6 matching bases. Trimming left V 0 bases short and J 10 bases short, with 12 bases between. The V gene's germline CDR1 is LGHDT and CDR2 YNNKEL (reference sequence). The CDR3 is made up of 13 amino acids. CDR3 bases: TGTGCCAGCAGCCAAGACCCACAGGGCAGAGCTTTCTTT. This encodes CASSQDPQGRAFF.